This T cell receptor (beta chain) was sequenced during a study of blood T cell repertoires in COVID-19 (dated by TCRdb to the early 2020s). Describing the broader study: Samples from collaborators originated in the United States, Italy and Spain and spanned both the acute and convalescent phases of COVID-19. A freely available public database, intended as a resource for researchers studying the immune response to SARS-CoV-2, is where the repertoires were released. The prospective study material was composed of cDNA or gDNA derived from T cells, B-cell-depleted T cells, or PBMCs. Samples were obtained from the ongoing ImmuneRACE study (first 160 participants) and from 1,254 subjects provided by 6 global collaborators. Nearly every sample came with metadata listing a de-identified subject ID, COVID-19 status, age in years and sex. Subjects who had been exposed to COVID-19, were actively infected with it, or had recovered from it provided the deeply sampled blood TCRbeta repertoires that made up the dataset. Where available, HLA class I and class II types were taken from metadata supplied by the sample provider and were not determined by assay-based typing. Broad study findings and their caveats: The quantity of clinical and demographic metadata differed by source and by participant and was supplied without curation.

Enrolling through a virtual design, the prospective study's participants ranged in age from roughly 18 to 95 years and lived across 24 United States geographic areas. To assign participants to cohorts, the prospective study relied on clinical history that participants themselves reported in a screening survey and a study questionnaire. In the prospective study, mobile phlebotomists collected whole blood, serum and a nasopharyngeal or oropharyngeal swab from each participant. Participants in the prospective study had the option to provide additional blood draws and questionnaires over a roughly two-month period. Blood samples from the prospective study were shipped frozen or at room temperature prior to DNA extraction. TCRbeta CDR3 regions were amplified from genomic DNA by means of the immunoSEQ Assay, a bias-controlled multiplex PCR. In the authors' own workflow: Nucleated cell counts per sample were estimated from amplification of reference gene primers within the assay. To quantify the absolute abundance of each unique TCRbeta CDR3 rearrangement, sequence reads were collapsed and filtered. For each sample, productive Simpson clonality was calculated as the square root of Simpson's diversity index across productive rearrangements. Sourced from immuneACCESS, this table was stored by TCRdb with only in-frame sequences that have V and J called. A share of the clones is absent; for the studies checked, an unresolved V gene accounts for under half, and the remainder has no known explanation. The V and J calls and clone size come from that table; D and trimming were worked out from the DNA. The sample table shows around 180,000 clones, and approximately 89% are seen once. 2% to 2.5% of the sample lies in the top ten.

The CDR3 sequence holds 14 residues, the cysteine and phenylalanine included. The only DNA kept is the CDR3, 42 bases in frame from the first base. For this chain, trimming is 5 bases at the V end and 4 bases at the J end, and the number of junction bases without a gene match is 5. The germline V gene provides CDR1 MDHEN and CDR2 SYDVKM. In regard to this clone: There is no known antigen for this receptor. No much larger clonotype is one base removed from it; base qualities were not supplied.

The sequence was collected from a woman aged 40 to 49 with acute COVID-19. The sequence is built from TRBV28 and TRBJ1-2; TRBD1 fits 9 bases in the junction. The sequencing sample was made of PBMCs or T cells enriched from blood (not recorded which). The encoded CDR3 is CASSPGTGTYGYTF. The base sequence is TGTGCCAGCAGTCCCGGGACAGGGACCTATGGCTACACCTTC.